One sample yielded the 24 T cell receptor beta chains listed below, sequenced in a study of CD8 T cells in ankylosing spondylitis. One entry per CDR3 protein, called by TCRdb with MiXCR from the 5' RACE reads. Of over 600,000 distinct CDR3 sequences in the sample, 15% to 20% were seen once. Findings and caveats of the study: A TCR beta motif made of several highly homologous variants seemed typical of ankylosing spondylitis blood.

These receptors have no known antigen. The sequencing input was blood, either unsorted or a sorted T cell fraction (not recorded which). The receptor source for this set is a male donor with ankylosing spondylitis.

This clonotype was picked up a small number of times. The V gene is TRBV20-1, the J gene TRBJ2-7; D remains ambiguous. This CDR3 is 13 amino acids long. Trimming took 1 base from V and 4 from J, leaving 11 bases between them. CDR1 DFQATT and CDR2 SNEGSKA come from the germline V gene (reference sequence). CDR3 DNA: TGCAGTGCTAGAGTAGCAGCAAATTACGAGCAGTACTTC. Its protein product is CSARVAANYEQYF.

This clonotype turned up a few times. The rearrangement uses TRBV12-3 or TRBV12-4 and TRBJ2-1; the match to TRBD2 covers 12 bases. This CDR3 comprises 16 residues. V gave up 7 bases and J gave up 3 bases; unmatched junction bases: 7. The CDR3 sequence: CASIPRLAGVYNEQFF. CDR3 coding DNA: TGTGCCAGCATCCCCAGACTAGCGGGGGTCTACAATGAGCAGTTCTTC.

This chain connects TRBV5-1 to TRBJ2-1; D possibly corresponds to TRBD2 (6 bases). CDR1 and CDR2 from the germline V gene are SGHRS and YFSETQ. The CDR3 length is 14 residues. The V gene lost 9 bases and the J gene lost 8 bases, with 21 bases spanning the gap. CDR3: CATSVEGLYDEQFF. DNA of the CDR3: TGCGCCACCTCGGTGGAGGGCTTGTATGATGAGCAGTTCTTC.

The chain links TRBV20-1 to TRBJ1-6; 7 positions match TRBD1. Germline CDR1 is DFQATT and CDR2 is SNEGSKA (reference sequence). The V and J ends lost 5 bases and 6 bases, in that order; junction bases with no gene match: 4. The CDR3 spans 13 residues. The CDR3: CSAPGQPNSPLHF. The CDR3 DNA is TGCAGTGCTCCGGGACAGCCTAATTCACCCCTCCACTTT.

The chain joins TRBV2 to TRBJ2-7; 12 positions match TRBD2. With V trimmed by 4 bases and J by 4 bases, 2 bases remained unmatched. The CDR3 consists of 14 residues. Germline loops: CDR1 SNHLY, CDR2 FYNNEI. The CDR3 DNA sequence: TGTGCCAGCAGTGGGACTAGCGGGATTTACGAGCAGTACTTC. It is translated as CASSGTSGIYEQYF.

This clonotype was seen only a few times. The rearrangement uses TRBV4-2 and TRBJ1-1, with D uncertain. V was trimmed by 1 base and J by 3 bases, leaving 9 bases between them. Per the germline V gene, CDR1 is LGHNA and CDR2 is YNFKEQ. The CDR3 loop spans 14 amino acids. CDR3 nucleotides: TGTGCCAGCAGCCAAGGAGGTAGTCACACTGAAGCTTTCTTT. Protein: CASSQGGSHTEAFF.

This clonotype was recorded many times. The genes are TRBV12-3 or TRBV12-4 and TRBJ2-7; perhaps TRBD2 as D (5 bases). The CDR3 is made up of 13 amino acids. V was trimmed by 0 bases and J by 4 bases, leaving 7 bases between them. The CDR3 reads CASSLAGRYEQYF. The CDR3 DNA sequence: TGTGCCAGCAGTTTAGCGGGGAGATACGAGCAGTACTTC.

The chain is built from TRBV12-3 or TRBV12-4 and TRBJ2-7; 7 nucleotides match TRBD2. Trimming removed 6 bases from V and 3 bases from J; junction bases left unmatched: 5. The CDR3 sequence is 13 residues long. The CDR3 loop is CASRGGNDYEQYF. CDR3 DNA sequence: TGTGCCAGCAGGGGGGGGAACGACTACGAGCAGTACTTC.

The genes are TRBV29-1 and TRBJ1-1, with D perhaps TRBD1 (6 bases). The CDR3 spans 13 residues. The germline gives CDR1 SQVTM, CDR2 ANQGSEA. The V end was cut by 7 bases, the J end by 6 bases, with 18 bases between. CDR3 loop: CSALQGFWAEAFF. The CDR3 DNA reads TGCAGCGCATTACAGGGTTTTTGGGCTGAAGCTTTCTTT.

In its sample, this clonotype was seen a few times. The CDR3 reads CASSKLASDTQYF. For the CDR3, the DNA is TGTGCCAGCAGTAAACTAGCTTCAGATACGCAGTATTTT. The rearrangement links TRBV12-3 or TRBV12-4 to TRBJ2-3; TRBD2 might be the D (6 bases). The CDR3 runs 13 residues. V gave up 5 bases and J gave up 4 bases, with 10 bases separating them.

Ten or more counts support this clonotype. The J gene is TRBJ1-1, the V gene TRBV4-1; possible D gene TRBD1, 5 bases. Trimming took 4 bases from V and 3 from J, leaving 12 bases between them. Germline loops: CDR1 MGHRA, CDR2 YSYEKL. This CDR3 comprises 14 residues. The CDR3 is CASSPRDGHTEAFF. Here the CDR3 DNA reads TGCGCCAGCAGCCCAAGGGACGGCCACACTGAAGCTTTCTTT.

This rearrangement joins TRBV18 to TRBJ2-7; D call uncertain. Trimming removed 3 bases from V and 0 bases from J, with 6 bases in between. The CDR3 is 13 residues long. The germline V gene has CDR1 KGHSH and CDR2 LQKENI. Here the CDR3 DNA reads TGTGCCAGCTCACCTCCTAACTCCTACGAGCAGTACTTC. Its translation: CASSPPNSYEQYF.

There are a few counts of this clonotype. The chain joins TRBV12-3 or TRBV12-4 to TRBJ2-7; maybe TRBD1 (5 bases). The CDR3 spans 13 residues. Trimming shortened V by 6 bases and J by 4 bases, and 13 bases separated the two germline ends. The CDR3 loop is CASSEQDGYEQYF. The CDR3 DNA reads as TGTGCCAGCAGCGAACAGGACGGGTACGAGCAGTACTTC.

The V and J genes are TRBV6-2 or TRBV6-3 and TRBJ2-7; D ambiguous. There are 13 residues in the CDR3. The germline gives CDR1 MNHEY, CDR2 SVGEGT. Trimming took off 4 bases at V and 3 bases at J, with 10 bases between the two ends. CDR3 in amino acids: CASSSRVLYEQYF. Written as DNA, the CDR3 is TGTGCCAGCAGTTCCCGAGTGCTCTACGAGCAGTACTTC.

V gene TRBV29-1 combines with J gene TRBJ2-7; D remains ambiguous. Germline lookup yields CDR1 SQVTM and CDR2 ANQGSEA. The CDR3 spans 12 residues. V was pared by 5 bases and J by 4 bases, with 12 bases between. Written as DNA, the CDR3 is TGCAGCGTTTTGAAGGGTCCATACGAGCAGTACTTC. Translation: CSVLKGPYEQYF.

V gene TRBV6-4 combines with J gene TRBJ2-1, with 8 bases that match TRBD2. This CDR3 is 15 amino acids long. Unmatched junction bases numbered 9, after V lost 3 bases and J lost 8 bases. Germline V CDR1 and CDR2: MRHNA, SNTAGT. CDR3 sequence (DNA): TGTGCCAGCAGTGAAGCGAGCGGGGGTCTTCATGAGCAGTTCTTC. Amino acids: CASSEASGGLHEQFF.

This clonotype was seen more than once but under ten times. The chain uses TRBV12-3 or TRBV12-4 and TRBJ1-2, with no clear D. Trimming pared 2 bases from V and 2 bases from J, leaving 12 bases between. This CDR3 is built from 15 residues. The CDR3 loop reads CASSLKAGANYGYTF. The DNA for the CDR3 is TGTGCCAGCAGTTTAAAGGCAGGCGCCAACTATGGCTACACCTTC.

The chain links TRBV7-6 to TRBJ2-7, with D possibly matching TRBD2 (5 bases). Trimming took off 2 bases at V and 5 bases at J, with 10 bases between the two ends. This CDR3 contains 13 residues. The V gene's germline CDR1 is SGHVS and CDR2 FNYEAQ. CDR3 loop: CASSLTGLDEQYF. The DNA of the CDR3 is TGTGCCAGCAGCTTAACGGGGTTGGACGAGCAGTACTTC.

The chain joins TRBV2 to TRBJ1-2; D is perhaps TRBD1 (5 bases). CDR3 length equals 16 residues. Trimming pared 2 bases from V and 4 bases from J, leaving 17 bases between. Germline V gives CDR1 SNHLY, CDR2 FYNNEI. CDR3 in DNA: TGTGCCAGCAGTGAAACCTACGACAGTTTGGGCTATGGCTACACCTTC. It is translated as CASSETYDSLGYGYTF.

The V gene is TRBV7-9, the J gene TRBJ1-3, with D hard to call. With 2 bases removed from V and 4 bases from J, the gap between germline ends came to 18 bases. There are 17 residues in the CDR3. The germline V gene has CDR1 SEHNR and CDR2 FQNEAQ (reference sequence). The CDR3 DNA reads TGTGCCAGCAGCTTAATTGGCGGAGGACTGGGAGGAAACACCATATATTTT. It translates to CASSLIGGGLGGNTIYF.

This chain joins TRBV7-2 and TRBJ2-3; 7 bases fit TRBD1. The CDR3 totals 16 residues. Trimming cost V 5 bases and J 0 bases; bases outside gene matches: 8. Germline-derived CDR1 and CDR2 are SGHTA and FQGNSA. CDR3 DNA: TGTGCCAGCAGCCCTGGGACAGCGAGGAGCACAGATACGCAGTATTTT. Amino acids: CASSPGTARSTDTQYF.

There are a few counts of this clonotype. The chain combines TRBV3-1 with TRBJ1-2, with D possibly TRBD1 on 6 matching bases. This CDR3 is built from 15 residues. Trimming left V 4 bases short and J 1 base short, with 13 bases between. Germline V gene data show CDR1 as LGHDT and CDR2 as YNNKEL (reference sequence). Here the CDR3 DNA reads TGTGCCAGCAGCCTTCTGCAGGGGCTTAACTATGGCTACACCTTC. Its translation: CASSLLQGLNYGYTF.

V and J are TRBV11-2 and TRBJ1-5; the D is unclear. The CDR3 runs to 13 residues. Germline CDR1 and CDR2: SGHAT and FQNNGV. V lost 5 bases and J 3 bases, leaving 8 bases between the germline ends. This chain's CDR3 is CASSQRYNQPQHF. The CDR3 nucleotides read TGTGCCAGCAGCCAGCGCTACAATCAGCCCCAGCATTTT.

This sequence joins TRBV9 and TRBJ2-3; 8 bases are shared with TRBD2. The CDR3 has 12 residues. Germline V CDR1 and CDR2: SGDLS, YYNGEE. V lost 7 bases and J lost 10; bases outside the gene matches: 8. CDR3 sequence (DNA): TGTGCCAGCTCGTCGGCGGGGGGTTCGCAGTATTTT. This encodes CASSSAGGSQYF.